A selection of T cell receptor beta chains follows, all from one sample in a study of Graves' ophthalmopathy and Graves' hyperthyroidism. TCRdb reanalysed the multiplex PCR reads using MiXCR and keeps one entry per CDR3 protein. The table records hundreds of thousands of distinct CDR3 sequences, about a fifth of them present only once. Sequenced material: peripheral blood. The source of these receptors is a woman between 18 and 30 years old with stable Graves' hyperthyroidism. Some clones in this sample may be carry-over from other donors' samples. CDR3s include the opening cysteine and the closing phenylalanine or tryptophan. The order of the fields is D gene, V gene, clone size, J gene, CDR3 length, CDR3 DNA, CDR3 protein. The D gene is left open where the match is weak. Clone size is given for some rows only: seen once, a few or many times, or a class if the clone is expanded.

D gene: TRBD1; V gene: TRBV12-3/TRBV12-4; clone size: .; J gene: TRBJ1-2; CDR3 length: 12; CDR3 DNA: TGTGCCAGCAGGCTTGACAGGGATGACTACACCTTC; CDR3 protein: CASRLDRDDYTF
D gene: .; V gene: TRBV3-1; clone size: .; J gene: TRBJ2-7; CDR3 length: 18; CDR3 DNA: TGTGCCAGCAGCCAAGATGGGCAGGGGGCTAGCGGGACCTACGAGCAGTACTTC; CDR3 protein: CASSQDGQGASGTYEQYF
D gene: .; V gene: TRBV11-3; clone size: few; J gene: TRBJ2-2; CDR3 length: 14; CDR3 DNA: TGTGCCAGCAGCTTTTCAGGAAATCCCGGGGAGCTGTTTTTT; CDR3 protein: CASSFSGNPGELFF
D gene: .; V gene: TRBV20-1; clone size: .; J gene: TRBJ2-7; CDR3 length: 12; CDR3 DNA: TGCAGTGCTAGAACAGGCTCCTGCGAGCAGTACTTC; CDR3 protein: CSARTGSCEQYF
D gene: .; V gene: TRBV9; clone size: .; J gene: TRBJ1-2; CDR3 length: 15; CDR3 DNA: TGTGCCAGCAGCGTAGGACAGGTCGATAACTATGGCTACACCTTC; CDR3 protein: CASSVGQVDNYGYTF
D gene: TRBD2; V gene: TRBV7-2; clone size: many; J gene: TRBJ2-7; CDR3 length: 15; CDR3 DNA: TGTGCCAGCAGCTTAACTAGCGGGGATCCCTACGAGCAGTACTTC; CDR3 protein: CASSLTSGDPYEQYF
D gene: .; V gene: TRBV6-1; clone size: many; J gene: TRBJ1-3; CDR3 length: 14; CDR3 DNA: TGTGCCAGCAGTCTAGGGGAAGGGGGAAACACCATATATTTT; CDR3 protein: CASSLGEGGNTIYF
D gene: TRBD1; V gene: TRBV11-1; clone size: many; J gene: TRBJ2-6; CDR3 length: 15; CDR3 DNA: TGTGCCAGCAGCGTCCAGGGGGTAGGGGCCAACGTCCTGACTTTC; CDR3 protein: CASSVQGVGANVLTF
D gene: .; V gene: TRBV6-1; clone size: .; J gene: TRBJ1-1; CDR3 length: 12; CDR3 DNA: TGTGCCAGCAGTGAAAGGGCTTCTGAAGCTTTCTTT; CDR3 protein: CASSERASEAFF
D gene: TRBD1; V gene: TRBV18; clone size: .; J gene: TRBJ1-2; CDR3 length: 16; CDR3 DNA: TGTGCCAGCTCACCCGGGACAGGAACCCCTAACTATGGCTACACCTTC; CDR3 protein: CASSPGTGTPNYGYTF
D gene: .; V gene: TRBV5-5; clone size: many; J gene: TRBJ1-2; CDR3 length: 11; CDR3 DNA: TGTGCCAGCAGCTTTTGGGACCGCTACACCTTC; CDR3 protein: CASSFWDRYTF
D gene: TRBD2; V gene: TRBV12-3/TRBV12-4; clone size: .; J gene: TRBJ2-7; CDR3 length: 17; CDR3 DNA: TGTGCCAGCAGTTTCTCTAGCGGGAGAGGCGAGGCCTACGAGCAGTACTTC; CDR3 protein: CASSFSSGRGEAYEQYF
D gene: .; V gene: TRBV2; clone size: many; J gene: TRBJ2-7; CDR3 length: 13; CDR3 DNA: TGTGCCAGCAGTGACAGGCTATCCTACGAGCAGTACTTC; CDR3 protein: CASSDRLSYEQYF
D gene: .; V gene: TRBV6-1; clone size: many; J gene: TRBJ1-2; CDR3 length: 13; CDR3 DNA: TGTGCCAGCAGCAAGGGTCGGCAAATTGGCTACACCTTC; CDR3 protein: CASSKGRQIGYTF
D gene: .; V gene: TRBV12-3/TRBV12-4; clone size: few; J gene: TRBJ1-6; CDR3 length: 15; CDR3 DNA: TGTGCCAGCAGTCCTACTGGGCCCCTGGGTTCACCCCTCCACTTT; CDR3 protein: CASSPTGPLGSPLHF
D gene: TRBD1; V gene: TRBV19; clone size: many; J gene: TRBJ1-2; CDR3 length: 15; CDR3 DNA: TGTGCCAGTAGTAGTAACTCCAGGGGGTCCTATGGCTACACCTTC; CDR3 protein: CASSSNSRGSYGYTF
D gene: TRBD2; V gene: TRBV7-2; clone size: many; J gene: TRBJ2-7; CDR3 length: 14; CDR3 DNA: TGTGCCAGCTCTCAAAGAGCGGGAGTTAACGAGCAGTACTTC; CDR3 protein: CASSQRAGVNEQYF
D gene: TRBD1; V gene: TRBV15; clone size: many; J gene: TRBJ2-2; CDR3 length: 15; CDR3 DNA: TGTGCCACCACCGGCCCAGGGGGCGCTACCGGGGAGCTGTTTTTT; CDR3 protein: CATTGPGGATGELFF
D gene: .; V gene: TRBV4-1; clone size: .; J gene: TRBJ1-1; CDR3 length: 15; CDR3 DNA: TGCGCCAGCAGCCTTATGACAGGAGTGAACACTGAAGCTTTCTTT; CDR3 protein: CASSLMTGVNTEAFF
D gene: .; V gene: TRBV27; clone size: many; J gene: TRBJ1-6; CDR3 length: 15; CDR3 DNA: TGTGCCAGCAGTTTGAGGGGTGCCTATAATTCACCCCTCCACTTT; CDR3 protein: CASSLRGAYNSPLHF
D gene: .; V gene: TRBV11-2; clone size: many; J gene: TRBJ2-2; CDR3 length: 17; CDR3 DNA: TGTGCCAGCAGCGGACCCCTCACGGGGCCTTACACCGGGGAGCTGTTTTTT; CDR3 protein: CASSGPLTGPYTGELFF
D gene: .; V gene: TRBV29-1; clone size: few; J gene: TRBJ1-1; CDR3 length: 13; CDR3 DNA: TGCAGCGCTTGGGCGTGGGGGAACACTGAAGCTTTCTTT; CDR3 protein: CSAWAWGNTEAFF
D gene: .; V gene: TRBV2; clone size: many; J gene: TRBJ2-2; CDR3 length: 13; CDR3 DNA: TGTGCCAGCAGCACCATTGGCGGCGGGGAGCTGTTTTTT; CDR3 protein: CASSTIGGGELFF
D gene: .; V gene: TRBV7-3; clone size: many; J gene: TRBJ1-1; CDR3 length: 14; CDR3 DNA: TGTGCCAGCAGCTTGTCTCGGGACGGAACTGAAGCTTTCTTT; CDR3 protein: CASSLSRDGTEAFF